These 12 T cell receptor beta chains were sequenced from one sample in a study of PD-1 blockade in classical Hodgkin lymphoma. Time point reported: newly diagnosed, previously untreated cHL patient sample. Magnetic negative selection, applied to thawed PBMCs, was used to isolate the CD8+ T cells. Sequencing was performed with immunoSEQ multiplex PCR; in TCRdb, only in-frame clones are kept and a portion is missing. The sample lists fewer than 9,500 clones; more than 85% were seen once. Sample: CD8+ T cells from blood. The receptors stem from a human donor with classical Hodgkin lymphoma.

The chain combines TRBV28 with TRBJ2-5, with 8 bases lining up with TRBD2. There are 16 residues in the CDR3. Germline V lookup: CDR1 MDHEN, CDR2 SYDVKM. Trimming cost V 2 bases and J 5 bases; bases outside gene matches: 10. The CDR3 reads CASSLPPYSGTETQYF. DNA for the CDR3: TGTGCCAGCAGTTTACCACCTTATAGCGGGACGGAGACCCAGTACTTC.

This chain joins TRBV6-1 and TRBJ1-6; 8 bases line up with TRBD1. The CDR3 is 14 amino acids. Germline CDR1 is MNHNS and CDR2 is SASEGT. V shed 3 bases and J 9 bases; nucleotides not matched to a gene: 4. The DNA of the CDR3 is TGTGCCAGCAGTGAGGACAGGGCCGGTTCACCCCTCCACTTT. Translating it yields CASSEDRAGSPLHF.

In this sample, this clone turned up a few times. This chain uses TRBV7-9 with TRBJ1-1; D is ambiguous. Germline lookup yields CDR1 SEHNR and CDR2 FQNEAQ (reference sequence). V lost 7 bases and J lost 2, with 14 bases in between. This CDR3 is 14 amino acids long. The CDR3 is CASIPGLTNTEAFF. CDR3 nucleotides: TGTGCCAGCATCCCCGGACTGACTAACACTGAAGCTTTCTTT.

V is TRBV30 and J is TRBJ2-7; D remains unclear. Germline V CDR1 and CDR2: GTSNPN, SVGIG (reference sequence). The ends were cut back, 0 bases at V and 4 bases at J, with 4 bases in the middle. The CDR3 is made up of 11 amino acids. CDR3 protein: CAWSVIYEQYF. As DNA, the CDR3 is TGTGCCTGGAGTGTTATATACGAGCAGTACTTC.

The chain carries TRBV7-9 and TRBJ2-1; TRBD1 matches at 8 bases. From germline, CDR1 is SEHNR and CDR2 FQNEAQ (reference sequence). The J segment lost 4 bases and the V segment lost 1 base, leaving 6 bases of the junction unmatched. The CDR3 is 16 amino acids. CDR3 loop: CASSLGLGDRYNEQFF. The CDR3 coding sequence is TGTGCCAGCAGCTTAGGCTTAGGGGACAGGTACAATGAGCAGTTCTTC.

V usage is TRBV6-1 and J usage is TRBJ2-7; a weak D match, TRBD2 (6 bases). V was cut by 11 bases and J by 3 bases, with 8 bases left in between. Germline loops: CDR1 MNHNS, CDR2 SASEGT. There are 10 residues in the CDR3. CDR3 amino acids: CAHGSYEQYF. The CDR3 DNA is TGTGCCCACGGGAGCTACGAGCAGTACTTC.

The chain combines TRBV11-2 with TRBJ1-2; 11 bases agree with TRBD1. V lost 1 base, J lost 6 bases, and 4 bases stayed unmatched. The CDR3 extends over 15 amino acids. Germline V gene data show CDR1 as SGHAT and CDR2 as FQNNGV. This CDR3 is CASSLAGTGGNGYTF. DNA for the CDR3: TGTGCCAGCAGCTTAGCCGGGACAGGGGGAAATGGCTACACCTTC.

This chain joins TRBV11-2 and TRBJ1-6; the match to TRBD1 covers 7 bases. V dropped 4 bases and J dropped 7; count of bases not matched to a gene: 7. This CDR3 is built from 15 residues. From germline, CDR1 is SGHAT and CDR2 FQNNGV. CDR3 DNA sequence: TGTGCCAGCAGCTCCCTTGGCAGGGGGAATTCACCCCTCCACTTT. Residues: CASSSLGRGNSPLHF.

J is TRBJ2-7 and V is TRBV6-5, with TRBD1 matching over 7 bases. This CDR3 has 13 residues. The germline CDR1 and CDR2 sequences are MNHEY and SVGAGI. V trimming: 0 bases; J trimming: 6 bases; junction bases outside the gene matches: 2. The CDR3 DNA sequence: TGTGCCAGCAGTTACTCCTACAGGGGCGAGCAGTACTTC. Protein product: CASSYSYRGEQYF.

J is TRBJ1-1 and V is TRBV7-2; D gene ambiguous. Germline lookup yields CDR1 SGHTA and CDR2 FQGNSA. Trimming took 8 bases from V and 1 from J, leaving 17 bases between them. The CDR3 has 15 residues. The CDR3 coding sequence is TGTGCCAGCTACCCCCGTCGGAAGGGGAACACTGAAGCTTTCTTT. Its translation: CASYPRRKGNTEAFF. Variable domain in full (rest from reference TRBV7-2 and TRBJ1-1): GAGVSQSPSNKVTEKGKDVELRCDPISGHTALYWYRQSLGQGLEFLIYFQGNSAPDKSGLPSDRFSAERTGGSVSTLTIQRTQQEDSAVYLCASYPRRKGNTEAFFGQGTRLTVV.

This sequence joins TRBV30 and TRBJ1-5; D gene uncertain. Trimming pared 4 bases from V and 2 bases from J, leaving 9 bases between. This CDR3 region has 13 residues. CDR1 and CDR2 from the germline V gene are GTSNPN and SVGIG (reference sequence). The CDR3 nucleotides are TGTGCCTGGAATGTGGGCGGCAATCAGCCCCAGCATTTT. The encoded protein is CAWNVGGNQPQHF.

The CDR3 nucleotides are TGTGCCAGCAGCCGATTCGGACAGATCTACGAGCAGTACTTC. Residues: CASSRFGQIYEQYF. The genes are TRBV28 and TRBJ2-7, with a weak D call TRBD1 (6 bases). The CDR3 consists of 14 residues. CDR1 is MDHEN and CDR2 is SYDVKM in the germline V gene. The germline V and J ends were trimmed by 6 bases and 3 bases, with 15 bases remaining between them.